The clone carrying this T cell receptor beta chain was seen more than once but under ten times. Its antigen remains unidentified. This sample stems from a study of T cells in Graves' hyperthyroidism and ophthalmopathy. The TCR beta CDR3 regions underwent amplification using RNA transcripts as the source. In the first-round RT-PCR of the TCR CDR3, the HTBI primer set was used. TCRdb used MiXCR to reprocess the multiplex PCR reads, holding one entry per CDR3 protein. The sample gives about 640,000 distinct CDR3 sequences, around 20% of which show up once; more than 30% is in the top ten. Study outcomes and limitations: A model of 13 V-J features distinguished ophthalmopathy from stable hyperthyroidism. The majority of expanded thyroid clonotypes above 0.001 also appeared in blood.

For ophthalmopathy patients, the Clinical Activity Score was at least 3 and the NOSPECS grade at least 4; duration was under 3 months. This CDR3 region has 13 residues. From germline, CDR1 is SQVTM and CDR2 ANQGSEA. Deletions cut 6 bases from V and 0 bases from J, with 11 bases between. The TCR originated in a man aged 25 to 40 with Graves' ophthalmopathy. The chain links TRBV29-1 to TRBJ1-1, with D uncertain. Sequenced sample: blood. The CDR3 here is CSVVQILNTEAFF. The CDR3 DNA sequence: TGCAGCGTAGTCCAAATCCTGAACACTGAAGCTTTCTTT. The full variable domain, rest sourced from reference TRBV29-1 and TRBJ1-1, is SAVISQKPSRDICQRGTSLTIQCQVDSQVTMMFWYRQQPGQSLTLIATANQGSEATYESGFVIDKFPISRPNLTFSTLTVSNMSPEDSSIYLCSVVQILNTEAFFGQGTRLTVV.